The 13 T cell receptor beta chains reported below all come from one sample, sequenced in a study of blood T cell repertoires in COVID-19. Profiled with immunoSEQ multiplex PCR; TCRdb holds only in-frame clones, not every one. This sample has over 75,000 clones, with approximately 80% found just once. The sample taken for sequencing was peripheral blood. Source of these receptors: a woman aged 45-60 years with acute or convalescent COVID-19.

The chain's CDR3 is CASSLSRDFFDEQFF. The DNA of the CDR3 is TGTGCCAGCAGTCTGTCCCGGGACTTTTTCGATGAGCAGTTCTTC. This chain connects TRBV2 to TRBJ2-1, with D tentatively TRBD2 (6 bases). Germline V CDR1 and CDR2: SNHLY, FYNNEI. The CDR3 has 15 residues. V was trimmed by 5 bases and J by 8 bases, leaving 19 bases between them.

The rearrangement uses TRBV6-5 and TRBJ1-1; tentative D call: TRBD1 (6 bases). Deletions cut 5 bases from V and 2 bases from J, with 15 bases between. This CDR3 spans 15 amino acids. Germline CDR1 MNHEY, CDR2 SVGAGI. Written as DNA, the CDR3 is TGTGCCAGCAGTAGGGGGGGGCGCGGAAACACTGAAGCTTTCTTT. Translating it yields CASSRGGRGNTEAFF.

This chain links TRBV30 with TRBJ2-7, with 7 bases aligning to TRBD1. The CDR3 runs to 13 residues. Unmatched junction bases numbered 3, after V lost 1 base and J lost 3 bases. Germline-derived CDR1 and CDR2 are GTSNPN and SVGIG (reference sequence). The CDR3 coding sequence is TGTGCCTGGAGTGGGGACAGATACTACGAGCAGTACTTC. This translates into CAWSGDRYYEQYF.

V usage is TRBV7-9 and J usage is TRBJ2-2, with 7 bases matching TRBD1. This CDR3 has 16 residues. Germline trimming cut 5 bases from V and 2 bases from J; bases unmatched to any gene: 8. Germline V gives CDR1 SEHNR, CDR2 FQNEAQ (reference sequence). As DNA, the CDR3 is TGTGCCAGCAGCGAGCCGGGACAGTTTAACACCGGGGAGCTGTTTTTT. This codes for CASSEPGQFNTGELFF.

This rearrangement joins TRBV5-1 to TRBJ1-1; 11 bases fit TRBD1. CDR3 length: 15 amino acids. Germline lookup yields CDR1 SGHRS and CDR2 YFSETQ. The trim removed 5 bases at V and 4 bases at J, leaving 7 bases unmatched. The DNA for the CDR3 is TGCGCCAGCAGTTATTGGACAGGGGGCGTCACTGAAGCTTTCTTT. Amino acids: CASSYWTGGVTEAFF.

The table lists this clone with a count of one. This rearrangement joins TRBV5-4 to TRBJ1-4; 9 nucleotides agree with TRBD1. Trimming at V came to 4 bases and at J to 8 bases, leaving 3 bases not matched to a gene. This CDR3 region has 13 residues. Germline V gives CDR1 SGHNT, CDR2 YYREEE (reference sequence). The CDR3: CASSGTGNEKLFF. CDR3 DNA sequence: TGTGCCAGCAGCGGGACAGGGAACGAAAAACTGTTTTTT.

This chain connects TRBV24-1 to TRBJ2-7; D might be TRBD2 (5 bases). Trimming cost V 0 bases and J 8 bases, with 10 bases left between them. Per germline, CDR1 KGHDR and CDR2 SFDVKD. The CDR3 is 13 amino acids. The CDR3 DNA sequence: TGTGCCACCAGTGATTTGCCGAGCGGAAAGCAGTACTTC. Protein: CATSDLPSGKQYF.

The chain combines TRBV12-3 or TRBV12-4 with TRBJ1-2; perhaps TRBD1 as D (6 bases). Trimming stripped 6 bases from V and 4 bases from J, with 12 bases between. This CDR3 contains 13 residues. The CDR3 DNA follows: TGTGCCAGCAGCCCAGGGGCCCGCTATGGCTACACCTTC. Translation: CASSPGARYGYTF.

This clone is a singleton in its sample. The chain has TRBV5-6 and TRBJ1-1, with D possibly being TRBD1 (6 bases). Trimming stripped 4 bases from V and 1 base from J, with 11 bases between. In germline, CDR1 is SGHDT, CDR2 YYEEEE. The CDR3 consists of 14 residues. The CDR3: CASSGVGGNTEAFF. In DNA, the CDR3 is TGTGCCAGCAGCGGAGTAGGGGGGAACACTGAAGCTTTCTTT.

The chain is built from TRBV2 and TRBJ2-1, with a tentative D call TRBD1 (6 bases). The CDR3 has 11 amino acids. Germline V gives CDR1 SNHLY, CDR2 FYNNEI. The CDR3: CAGAAFGEQFF. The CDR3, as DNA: TGTGCGGGGGCGGCGTTTGGCGAGCAGTTCTTC.

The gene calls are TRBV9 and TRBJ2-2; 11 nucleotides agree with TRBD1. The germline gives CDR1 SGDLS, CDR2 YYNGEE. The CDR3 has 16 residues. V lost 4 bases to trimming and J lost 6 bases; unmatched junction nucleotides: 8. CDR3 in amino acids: CASSSRDRGDSGELFF. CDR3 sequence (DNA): TGTGCCAGCAGCTCAAGGGACAGGGGGGACTCCGGGGAGCTGTTTTTT.

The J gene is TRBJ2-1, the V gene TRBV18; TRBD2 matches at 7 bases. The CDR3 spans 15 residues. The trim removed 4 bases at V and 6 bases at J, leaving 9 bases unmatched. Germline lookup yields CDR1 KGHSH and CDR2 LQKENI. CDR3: CASSLREGQINEQFF. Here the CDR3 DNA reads TGTGCCAGCTCACTGAGGGAGGGCCAAATCAATGAGCAGTTCTTC.

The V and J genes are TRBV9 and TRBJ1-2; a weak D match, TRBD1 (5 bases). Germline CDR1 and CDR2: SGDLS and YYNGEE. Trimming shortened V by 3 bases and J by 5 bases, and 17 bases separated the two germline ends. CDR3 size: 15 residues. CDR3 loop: CASSASHTDSYGYTF. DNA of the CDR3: TGTGCCAGCAGCGCATCCCATACAGACAGTTATGGCTACACCTTC.